The entry below describes one T cell receptor beta chain. The sample belongs to a study of shared clonotypes between healthy human individuals. There are 14 residues in the CDR3. The V end lost 2 bases, the J end lost 2 bases, and 7 bases lay between the germline ends. CDR1 and CDR2 from the germline V gene are SGHTA and FQGNSA. Donation came from healthy HIV-negative adults that had no recent acute infections or vaccinations. TCRdb keeps only in-frame clones here, not all; method: immunoSEQ multiplex PCR. The sample lists about 2 million clones, 85% to 95% occurring once. The sequence was obtained from a man between 18 and 35 years old in good health. This sequence joins TRBV7-2 and TRBJ2-1; no definite D call. Input material: naive CD4+ T cells sorted from blood. Subset specified: CD45RA+ positively selected. The CDR3 spells CASSLPTPYNEQFF. CDR3 nucleotide sequence: TGTGCCAGCAGCTTACCCACCCCCTACAATGAGCAGTTCTTC. The variable domain in full, completed from reference TRBV7-2 and TRBJ2-1, reads GAGVSQSPSNKVTEKGKDVELRCDPISGHTALYWYRQSLGQGLEFLIYFQGNSAPDKSGLPSDRFSAERTGGSVSTLTIQRTQQEDSAVYLCASSLPTPYNEQFFGPGTRLTVL.